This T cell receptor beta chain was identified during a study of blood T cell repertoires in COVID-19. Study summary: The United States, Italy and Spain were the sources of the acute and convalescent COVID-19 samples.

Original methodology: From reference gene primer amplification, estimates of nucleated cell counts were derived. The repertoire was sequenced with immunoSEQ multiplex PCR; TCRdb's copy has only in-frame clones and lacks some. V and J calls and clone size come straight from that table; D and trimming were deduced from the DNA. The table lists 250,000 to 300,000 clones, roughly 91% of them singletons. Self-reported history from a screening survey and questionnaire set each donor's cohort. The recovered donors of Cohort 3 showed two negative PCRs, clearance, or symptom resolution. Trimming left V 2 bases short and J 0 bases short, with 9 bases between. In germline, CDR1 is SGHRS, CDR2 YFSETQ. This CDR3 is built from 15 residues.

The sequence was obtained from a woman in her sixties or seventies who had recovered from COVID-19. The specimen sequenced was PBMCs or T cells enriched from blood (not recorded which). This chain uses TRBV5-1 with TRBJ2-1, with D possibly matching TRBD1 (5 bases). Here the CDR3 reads CASSFQGNSYNEQFF. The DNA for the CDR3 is TGCGCCAGCAGCTTTCAGGGAAACTCCTACAATGAGCAGTTCTTC.